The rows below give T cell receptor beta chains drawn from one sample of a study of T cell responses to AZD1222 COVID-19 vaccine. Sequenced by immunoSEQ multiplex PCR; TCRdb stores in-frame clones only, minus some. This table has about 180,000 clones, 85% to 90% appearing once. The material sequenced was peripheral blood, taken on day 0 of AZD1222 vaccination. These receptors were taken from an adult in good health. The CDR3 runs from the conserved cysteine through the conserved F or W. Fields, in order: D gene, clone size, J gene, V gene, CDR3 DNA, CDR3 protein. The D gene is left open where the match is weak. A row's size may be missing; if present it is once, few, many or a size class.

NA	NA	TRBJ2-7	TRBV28	TGTGCCAGCAGTTTACTTTCGACAGGAAGCTCCTACGAGCAGTACTTC	CASSLLSTGSSYEQYF
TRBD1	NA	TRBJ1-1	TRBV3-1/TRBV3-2	TGTGCCAGCAGCCGGTCGGACAGGGGGCGGTGGACTGAAGCTTTCTTT	CASSRSDRGRWTEAFF
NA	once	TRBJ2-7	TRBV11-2	TGTGCCAGCAGCTCCCTCCACCGGGCAGAGCAGTACTTC	CASSSLHRAEQYF
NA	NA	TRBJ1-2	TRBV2	TGTGCCAGCAGTGAGGCGGGGTCCCTGGGCTACACCTTC	CASSEAGSLGYTF
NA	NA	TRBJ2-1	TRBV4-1	TGCGCCAGCAGCCAAGAGGTTCGAGGGCATAATGAGCAGTTCTTC	CASSQEVRGHNEQFF
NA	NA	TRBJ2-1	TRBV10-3	TGTGCCATCAGTGAGCCACAGGGCTCCTACAATGAGCAGTTCTTC	CAISEPQGSYNEQFF
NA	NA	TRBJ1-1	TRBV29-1	TGCAGCGTTGAATCGGAACAGGAGAACACTGAAGCTTTCTTT	CSVESEQENTEAFF
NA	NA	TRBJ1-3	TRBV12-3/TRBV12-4	TGTGCCAGCAGCCTTAAAAACACCATATATTTT	CASSLKNTIYF
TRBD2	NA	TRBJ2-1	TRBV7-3	TGTGCCAGCAGCTTAACCCCAGGACTAGCCTATGAGCAGTTCTTC	CASSLTPGLAYEQFF
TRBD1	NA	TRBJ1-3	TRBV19	TGTGCCAGTAAAAGACAGGGCTTCTCTGGAGGAAACACCATATATTTT	CASKRQGFSGGNTIYF
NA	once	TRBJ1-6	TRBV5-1	TGCGCCAGCAGCTTGGCAGCGGTTGATAATTCACCCCTCCACTTT	CASSLAAVDNSPLHF
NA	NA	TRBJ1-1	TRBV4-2	TGTGCCAGCAGCCAACCAGAACAGGGCATGAACACTGAAGCTTTCTTT	CASSQPEQGMNTEAFF
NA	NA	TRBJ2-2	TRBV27	TGTGCCAGCAGTTTCGGCCGGAACACCGGGGAGCTGTTTTTT	CASSFGRNTGELFF
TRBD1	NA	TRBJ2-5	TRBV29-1	TGCAGCGCTACACAGGGGGGAGAGACCCAGTACTTC	CSATQGGETQYF
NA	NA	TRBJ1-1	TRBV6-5	TGTGCCAGCAGTTCTACCACAGGGTCCACTGAAGCTTTCTTT	CASSSTTGSTEAFF
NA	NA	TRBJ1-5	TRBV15	TGTGCCACCAGCAGAGTGCCCCCGGGACACGGGGAGGATCCCCAGCATTTT	CATSRVPPGHGEDPQHF
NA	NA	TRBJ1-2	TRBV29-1	TGCAGCGTGCATGGTTATGGCTACACCTTC	CSVHGYGYTF
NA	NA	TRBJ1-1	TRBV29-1	TGCAGCGTTGGCGCTGCTTTCTTT	CSVGAAFF
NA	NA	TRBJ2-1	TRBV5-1	TGCGCCAGCAGCTCAACGTGGGGGGTCAATGAGCAGTTCTTC	CASSSTWGVNEQFF
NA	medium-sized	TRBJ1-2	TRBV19	TGTGCCAGTAGTTCAGGACCCCAGAAGGGGACTGGCTACACCTTC	CASSSGPQKGTGYTF
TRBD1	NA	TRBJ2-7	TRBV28	TGTGCCAGCAGTCCGGGGACAGGGAATCGGGAGCAGTACTTC	CASSPGTGNREQYF
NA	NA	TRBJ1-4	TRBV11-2	TGTGCCAGCAGCCCGAGGACCTTTGCAGGGCGTCGTGATGAAAAACTGTTTTTT	CASSPRTFAGRRDEKLFF
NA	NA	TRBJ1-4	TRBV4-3	TGCGCCAGCAGCCAAGAAGAGTTGGCTAATGAAAAACTGTTTTTT	CASSQEELANEKLFF
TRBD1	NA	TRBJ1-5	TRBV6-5	TGTGCCAGCAGCCGGGACAGGGGGGGTCAGCCCCAGCATTTT	CASSRDRGGQPQHF
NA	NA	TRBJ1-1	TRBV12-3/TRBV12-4	TGTGCCAGCAGCCGAAGACAGAACACTGAAGCTTTCTTT	CASSRRQNTEAFF
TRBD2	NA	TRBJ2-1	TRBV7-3	TGTGCCAGCAGCTTAACTAGCGGGCCCCTCAATGAGCAGTTCTTC	CASSLTSGPLNEQFF
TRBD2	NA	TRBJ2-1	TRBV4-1	TGCGCCAGCAGCCAAGATTGGCTAGCGGGGAGCTCCTACAATGAGCAGTTCTTC	CASSQDWLAGSSYNEQFF
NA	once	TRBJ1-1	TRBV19	TGTGCCAGCGGCGGGGCCCCGAACACTGAAGCTTTCTTT	CASGGAPNTEAFF
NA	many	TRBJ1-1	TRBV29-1	TGCAGCGTTACCCAAGGGATGAACACTGAAGCTTTCTTT	CSVTQGMNTEAFF
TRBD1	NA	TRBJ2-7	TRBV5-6	TGTGCCAGCAGTATGACAGGGTCCCTCGAGCAGTACTTC	CASSMTGSLEQYF
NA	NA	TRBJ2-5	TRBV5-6	TGTGCCAGCAGCTTGCCTCCGGGACAAAGACAAGAGACCCAGTACTTC	CASSLPPGQRQETQYF
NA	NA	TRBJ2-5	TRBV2	TGTGCCAGCAGTGAGACGGATGGAGAGACCCAGTACTTC	CASSETDGETQYF
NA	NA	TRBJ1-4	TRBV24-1	TGTGCCACGTGCCCGCTGCAGGGCAGCACTAATGAAAAACTGTTTTTT	CATCPLQGSTNEKLFF
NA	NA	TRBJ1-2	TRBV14	TGTGCCAGCAGCCAAGGACAGAACTATGGCTACACCTTC	CASSQGQNYGYTF
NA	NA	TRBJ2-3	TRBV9	TGTGCCAGCAGCGTACTCGGGGCACTCGGAGATACGCAGTATTTT	CASSVLGALGDTQYF
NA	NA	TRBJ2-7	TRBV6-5	TGTGCCAGCAGTTACGGGGTAGGGGTCTACGAGCAGTACTTC	CASSYGVGVYEQYF
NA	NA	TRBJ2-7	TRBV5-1	TGCGCCAGCAGCTCGAACCGGGACACACCTGTCCGATCCTACGAGCAGTACTTC	CASSSNRDTPVRSYEQYF
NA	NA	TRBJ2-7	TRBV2	TGTGCCAGCACCGTCCTAAGGGCTCAAGACGAGCAGTACTTC	CASTVLRAQDEQYF
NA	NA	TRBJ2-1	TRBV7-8	TGTGCCAGCAGCCCCGCGCTGGGGGTCTCCTACAATGAGCAGTTCTTC	CASSPALGVSYNEQFF
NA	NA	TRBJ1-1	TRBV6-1	TGTGCCAGCAGTGAACTAGCAGGACCCTCGAAGGAAGCTTTCTTT	CASSELAGPSKEAFF
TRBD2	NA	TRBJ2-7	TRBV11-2	TGTGCCAGCAGCTTAGCGGCTAGCGGGCGGACTACCCCCTACGAGCAGTACTTC	CASSLAASGRTTPYEQYF